This T cell receptor beta chain was found in a study of STAT5B mutations in CD4+ large granular lymphocyte leukemia. Germline CDR1 reads MNHNS; CDR2 reads SASEGT. This CDR3 has 12 residues. Losses at the gene ends were 8 bases for V and 4 bases for J; bases not matched to a gene: 1. Assay used: immunoSEQ multiplex PCR; TCRdb lists only in-frame clones, some missing. The profile shows about 30,000 clones, about 77% of them singletons. The chain is built from TRBV6-1 and TRBJ2-7; 11 nucleotides agree with TRBD1. The sequence was obtained from a human donor in good health. The specimen was CD4+ T cells from blood buffy coats. The CDR3 DNA follows: TGTGCCAGCCGGGACAGGGGGTACGAGCAGTACTTC. Its protein is CASRDRGYEQYF.